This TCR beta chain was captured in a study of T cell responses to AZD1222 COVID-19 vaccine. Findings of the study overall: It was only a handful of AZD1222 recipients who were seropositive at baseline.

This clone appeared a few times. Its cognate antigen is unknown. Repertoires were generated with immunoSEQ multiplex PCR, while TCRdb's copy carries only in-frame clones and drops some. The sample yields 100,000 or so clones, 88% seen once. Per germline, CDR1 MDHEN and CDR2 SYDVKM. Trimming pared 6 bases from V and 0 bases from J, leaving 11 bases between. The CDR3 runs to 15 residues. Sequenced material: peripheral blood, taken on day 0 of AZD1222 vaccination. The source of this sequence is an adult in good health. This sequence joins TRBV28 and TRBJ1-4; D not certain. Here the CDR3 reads CASRLRSTTNEKLFF. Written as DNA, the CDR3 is TGTGCCAGCAGATTAAGGTCAACAACTAATGAAAAACTGTTTTTT.